Listed below are T cell receptor beta chains from one sample, sequenced in a study of PD-1 blockade in classical Hodgkin lymphoma. Profiling relied on immunoSEQ multiplex PCR, and the TCRdb table lists in-frame clones only, not all of them. Of 25,000 to 35,000 clones detected, 85% to 90% appear once; the ten largest clones hold about 2.4%. The sequencing used CD4+ T cells from blood, collected at baseline. These receptors all stem from a human donor with classical Hodgkin lymphoma. Each CDR3 is given with its conserved first and last residue. The order of the fields is J gene, clone size, D gene, V gene, CDR3 DNA, CDR3 protein. A D gene is named only where the DNA matches it firmly. The size field is filled for only some rows; it gives once, few, many or a size class.

J: TRBJ2-3; size: once; D: .; V: TRBV5-4; DNA: TGTGCCAGCAGCTTCACTAGCTTCGATACGCAGTATTTT; CDR3: CASSFTSFDTQYF
J: TRBJ1-3; size: once; D: .; V: TRBV5-4; DNA: TGTGCCAGCAGCCGCCGGGATGACCTCTCTGGAAACACCATATATTTT; CDR3: CASSRRDDLSGNTIYF
J: TRBJ2-7; size: once; D: TRBD2; V: TRBV9; DNA: TGTGCCAGCAGCGGGCGGGGGGCATCGGGCGAGCAGTACTTC; CDR3: CASSGRGASGEQYF
J: TRBJ2-2; size: .; D: TRBD1; V: TRBV7-2; DNA: TGTGCCAGCAGCTTAACGACAGGGCTCGTCACCGGGGAGCTGTTTTTT; CDR3: CASSLTTGLVTGELFF
J: TRBJ1-4; size: .; D: .; V: TRBV7-9; DNA: TGTGCCAGCAGCTTAGGGGTGGCAACTAATGAAAAACTGTTTTTT; CDR3: CASSLGVATNEKLFF
J: TRBJ1-5; size: .; D: .; V: TRBV11-2; DNA: TGTGCCAGCAGTCACGGGGGCGCCCAGCCCCAGCATTTT; CDR3: CASSHGGAQPQHF
J: TRBJ2-7; size: .; D: .; V: TRBV5-1; DNA: TGCGCCAGCAGCTTGCAAACTTTAGGCGCGAAAATCCCATTCGGGGTGCAGTACTTC; CDR3: CASSLQTLGAKIPFGVQYF
J: TRBJ2-1; size: .; D: TRBD2; V: TRBV11-2; DNA: TGTGCCAGCAGCTTAGAGGGACTAGGTCAAAGTGAGCAGTTCTTC; CDR3: CASSLEGLGQSEQFF
J: TRBJ1-2; size: .; D: TRBD1; V: TRBV5-1; DNA: TGCGCCAGCAGCCGGGACAGGGAGGATCGCTATGGCTACACCTTC; CDR3: CASSRDREDRYGYTF
J: TRBJ1-1; size: .; D: .; V: TRBV28; DNA: TGTGCCAGCAGTTTAATGAGGGTTACTTTCTTT; CDR3: CASSLMRVTFF
J: TRBJ2-4; size: .; D: TRBD2; V: TRBV30; DNA: TGTGCCTGGAGTGTACTGAAAGCGGGAGGAAAAAACATTCAGTACTTC; CDR3: CAWSVLKAGGKNIQYF
J: TRBJ2-5; size: .; D: .; V: TRBV4-2; DNA: TGTGCCAGCAGCCAAGATCCCACAGAGACCCAGTACTTC; CDR3: CASSQDPTETQYF
J: TRBJ1-1; size: .; D: .; V: TRBV10-3; DNA: TGTGCCATCAGTGGGGGGATGGCGGGGAACACTGAAGCTTTCTTT; CDR3: CAISGGMAGNTEAFF
J: TRBJ2-7; size: .; D: .; V: TRBV7-9; DNA: TGTGCCAGCAGCTTTGGGGACTACGAGCAGTACTTC; CDR3: CASSFGDYEQYF
J: TRBJ2-2; size: .; D: TRBD1; V: TRBV29-1; DNA: TGCAGCGTTGGGCCAGGGGGCCGCGGCACCGGGGAGCTGTTTTTT; CDR3: CSVGPGGRGTGELFF
J: TRBJ2-3; size: .; D: .; V: TRBV18; DNA: TGTGCCAGCTCGCAAGACAGGAGAGATACGCAGTATTTT; CDR3: CASSQDRRDTQYF
J: TRBJ2-7; size: .; D: TRBD1; V: TRBV7-9; DNA: TGTGCCAGCAGCTTAGAGACAGGGTTCTCCTACGAGCAGTACTTC; CDR3: CASSLETGFSYEQYF
J: TRBJ1-2; size: .; D: .; V: TRBV10-2; DNA: TGCGCCAGCAGTGACCCAGCAGGGGTGGGCTACACCTTC; CDR3: CASSDPAGVGYTF
J: TRBJ2-1; size: .; D: .; V: TRBV28; DNA: TGTGCCAGCAGTTTATGGAAAAACAATGAGCAGTTCTTC; CDR3: CASSLWKNNEQFF
J: TRBJ2-3; size: once; D: .; V: TRBV9; DNA: TGTGCCAGCAGCGTAGGTGTGGTGGGCACAGATACGCAGTATTTT; CDR3: CASSVGVVGTDTQYF
J: TRBJ1-5; size: .; D: .; V: TRBV7-2; DNA: TGTGCCAGCAGCCAGGGGAGCGGGGGCAATCAGCCCCAGCATTTT; CDR3: CASSQGSGGNQPQHF
J: TRBJ1-4; size: .; D: TRBD1; V: TRBV6-5; DNA: TGTGCCAGCAGTTCCCTGGACAGGGGGCGTGAAAAACTGTTTTTT; CDR3: CASSSLDRGREKLFF
J: TRBJ1-1; size: .; D: TRBD1; V: TRBV28; DNA: TGTGCCAGCAGTCCGACAGGGGGCGGAATTGTGACTGAAGCTTTCTTT; CDR3: CASSPTGGGIVTEAFF
J: TRBJ1-2; size: few; D: .; V: TRBV2; DNA: TGTGCCAGCAGTGTTGACGGCTTCGGCTATGGCTACACCTTC; CDR3: CASSVDGFGYGYTF
J: TRBJ2-3; size: .; D: TRBD2; V: TRBV19; DNA: TGTGCCAGTAGTTCCGTAGCGGGAGCGAATACGCAGTATTTT; CDR3: CASSSVAGANTQYF
J: TRBJ2-7; size: once; D: .; V: TRBV10-3; DNA: TGTGCCATCAGTACACCTTACGAGCAGTACTTC; CDR3: CAISTPYEQYF
J: TRBJ1-2; size: .; D: TRBD1; V: TRBV12-5; DNA: TGTGCTAGTGGTTTGCTGGACAGGGGGTATGGCTACACCTTC; CDR3: CASGLLDRGYGYTF
J: TRBJ1-1; size: few; D: .; V: TRBV4-2; DNA: TGTGCCAGCAGCCCCATATTTGACGGGGGGAACACTGAAGCTTTCTTT; CDR3: CASSPIFDGGNTEAFF
J: TRBJ2-7; size: .; D: TRBD1; V: TRBV29-1; DNA: TGCAGCGTGAACTTGGACAGGGCGATTGGCGAGCAGTACTTC; CDR3: CSVNLDRAIGEQYF
J: TRBJ2-7; size: .; D: .; V: TRBV6-1; DNA: TGTGCCAGCAGGGTGGGGATTAACTACGAGCAGTACTTC; CDR3: CASRVGINYEQYF
J: TRBJ2-2; size: .; D: TRBD1; V: TRBV7-2; DNA: TGTGCCAGCAGCAGCCGACAGGGGAGAAGCACCGGGGAGCTGTTTTTT; CDR3: CASSSRQGRSTGELFF
J: TRBJ2-7; size: .; D: .; V: TRBV4-3; DNA: TGCGCCAGCAGCCAGGGGGCTTTCTACGAGCAGTACTTC; CDR3: CASSQGAFYEQYF
J: TRBJ2-2; size: .; D: TRBD1; V: TRBV14; DNA: TGTGCCAGCAGCCGTACACGGGGGACAGGGGGCTCCGGGGAGCTGTTTTTT; CDR3: CASSRTRGTGGSGELFF
J: TRBJ2-4; size: .; D: .; V: TRBV4-3; DNA: TGCGCCAGCAGCCAAGACCCCTCAGGCAATGCGGTCATTCAGTACTTC; CDR3: CASSQDPSGNAVIQYF
J: TRBJ1-1; size: .; D: TRBD1; V: TRBV28; DNA: TGTGCCAGCAGTTCAGACGGGACAGGGGAGGGGAACACTGAAGCTTTCTTT; CDR3: CASSSDGTGEGNTEAFF
J: TRBJ2-3; size: .; D: .; V: TRBV30; DNA: TGTGCCTGGAGTGGTATGACGGGTAGCACAGATACGCAGTATTTT; CDR3: CAWSGMTGSTDTQYF
J: TRBJ2-1; size: .; D: TRBD2; V: TRBV4-2; DNA: TGTGCCAGCAGCCCCCTAGCGGAGCACAATGAGCAGTTCTTC; CDR3: CASSPLAEHNEQFF
J: TRBJ1-1; size: .; D: .; V: TRBV5-1; DNA: TGCGCCAGCAGCGTGAGCCGGGACGGAGTATACACTGAAGCTTTCTTT; CDR3: CASSVSRDGVYTEAFF
J: TRBJ2-1; size: .; D: .; V: TRBV6-1; DNA: TGTGCCAGCAGTTCGCGAGTCCATGAGCAGTTCTTC; CDR3: CASSSRVHEQFF
J: TRBJ1-4; size: .; D: TRBD1; V: TRBV25-1; DNA: TGTGCCAGCAGTGGCAGGACAGGGGGAGAGGAAAAACTGTTTTTT; CDR3: CASSGRTGGEEKLFF
J: TRBJ1-3; size: .; D: .; V: TRBV5-5; DNA: TGTGCCAGCAGCTCCAGGGCACAAATTTCTGGAAACACCATATATTTT; CDR3: CASSSRAQISGNTIYF
J: TRBJ2-1; size: .; D: TRBD2; V: TRBV11-1; DNA: TGTGCCAGCAGCTTAAGCGGGAGGAAGTCCTACAATGAGCAGTTCTTC; CDR3: CASSLSGRKSYNEQFF
J: TRBJ1-5; size: .; D: TRBD1; V: TRBV19; DNA: TGTGCCAGTAGGAAAACGGGACAGGGTAGTGATAGTCAGCCCCAGCATTTT; CDR3: CASRKTGQGSDSQPQHF
J: TRBJ2-4; size: .; D: .; V: TRBV7-9; DNA: TGTGCCAGCAGCCCCCTGGGCGGTTTAGCCAAAAACATTCAGTACTTC; CDR3: CASSPLGGLAKNIQYF
J: TRBJ1-1; size: .; D: TRBD1; V: TRBV9; DNA: TGTGCCAGCAGCCTAGGGACAGGAGAGATTGGGGAAGCTTTCTTT; CDR3: CASSLGTGEIGEAFF
J: TRBJ2-2; size: .; D: .; V: TRBV7-6; DNA: TGTGCCAGCAAGATTAATACCGGGGAGCTGTTTTTT; CDR3: CASKINTGELFF
J: TRBJ1-4; size: once; D: .; V: TRBV4-2; DNA: TGTGCCAGCAGCCAAGATCGGGGGGGCCCAACTAATGAAAAACTGTTTTTT; CDR3: CASSQDRGGPTNEKLFF
J: TRBJ2-2; size: .; D: TRBD2; V: TRBV30; DNA: TGTGCCTGGAGTACAAGCGGGAGGTCTTTCGGGGAGCTGTTTTTT; CDR3: CAWSTSGRSFGELFF
J: TRBJ1-1; size: .; D: .; V: TRBV19; DNA: TGTGCCAGTGGTTGGTTGGCGAACACTGAAGCTTTCTTT; CDR3: CASGWLANTEAFF
J: TRBJ1-1; size: .; D: .; V: TRBV25-1; DNA: TGTGCCAGCAGTGATCGGGCTGAAGCTTTCTTT; CDR3: CASSDRAEAFF
J: TRBJ2-1; size: .; D: TRBD1; V: TRBV28; DNA: TGTGCCACGGGACAGTCCTACAATGAGCAGTTCTTC; CDR3: CATGQSYNEQFF
J: TRBJ2-6; size: .; D: .; V: TRBV2; DNA: TGTGCCAGGGGAGAGACAGGCCACTCTGGGGCCAACGTCCTGACTTTC; CDR3: CARGETGHSGANVLTF
J: TRBJ1-1; size: .; D: .; V: TRBV5-5; DNA: TGTGCCAGCAGCTTATTCCCCAGCGTGGGTGAAGCTTTCTTT; CDR3: CASSLFPSVGEAFF
J: TRBJ2-7; size: .; D: .; V: TRBV6-5; DNA: TGTGCCAGCAAGAGGGACCCTTCCTACGAGCAGTACTTC; CDR3: CASKRDPSYEQYF